This T cell receptor beta chain emerged from a study of blood T cell repertoires in COVID-19. For the study at large: Samples representing acute and convalescent COVID-19 were sourced from the United States, Italy and Spain. Sources were T cells, B-cell-depleted T cells, or PBMCs; the material itself was cDNA or gDNA.

V was shortened by 4 bases and J by 0 bases, with 16 bases between the two germline ends. CDR1 and CDR2 (germline): SGHDT, YYEEEE. The CDR3 has 16 residues. Methods used by the authors: Estimates of nucleated cell counts were drawn from the amplification of reference gene primers. TCRdb keeps only in-frame clones here, not all; method: immunoSEQ multiplex PCR. The V and J calls and clone size come from that table; D and trimming were worked out from the DNA. The sample lists around 64,000 clones, approximately 79% occurring once. This clone was seen a few times. Sample: peripheral blood. The receptor comes from a man aged 55 to 70 with acute or convalescent COVID-19. The rearrangement uses TRBV5-6 and TRBJ2-5; D is possibly TRBD2 (8 bases). The CDR3 DNA is TGTGCCAGCAGCCGCGGGAGGAGGGGGCACCAAGAGACCCAGTACTTC. Protein sequence: CASSRGRRGHQETQYF. Based on the CDR3 plus reference TRBV5-6 and TRBJ2-5, the full variable domain is DAGVTQSPTHLIKTRGQQVTLRCSPKSGHDTVSWYQQALGQGPQFIFQYYEEEERQRGNFPDRFSGHQFPNYSSELNVNALLLGDSALYLCASSRGRRGHQETQYFGPGTRLLVL.